These 16 T cell receptor beta chains came from one sample sequenced in a study of CD8 T cells in ankylosing spondylitis. Notes on the study in general: Blood of patients with ankylosing spondylitis appeared to be characterized by a TCR beta motif of eight highly homologous variants.

One entry per CDR3 protein results from TCRdb running MiXCR on the 5' RACE reads. The sample comprises 470,000 or so distinct CDR3 sequences, 20% to 30% of which are singletons, and over 0.8% rests with the top ten. No antigen has been assigned to these receptors. The sample was blood, either unsorted or a sorted T cell fraction (not recorded which). The receptors were sampled from a male donor with ankylosing spondylitis.

This clonotype was seen only a few times. The chain uses TRBV10-3 and TRBJ2-7; 10 nucleotides align to TRBD2. Germline V gene lookup returns CDR1 ENHRY and CDR2 SYGVKD. V lost 4 bases, J lost 4 bases, and 16 bases stayed unmatched. There are 18 residues in the CDR3. The CDR3 loop reads CAISGGTSAPPSAYEQYF. In nucleotides, the CDR3 is TGTGCCATCAGTGGGGGGACTAGCGCCCCACCGTCCGCTTACGAGCAGTACTTC.

This clonotype was seen more than once but under ten times. This rearrangement joins TRBV12-3 or TRBV12-4 to TRBJ2-1; TRBD2 is a possible D gene (6 bases). There are 16 residues in the CDR3. V was shortened by 3 bases and J by 0 bases, with 12 bases between the two germline ends. This CDR3 is CASSFGSGSSYNEQFF. CDR3 nucleotide sequence: TGTGCCAGCAGTTTCGGGAGTGGGAGCTCCTACAATGAGCAGTTCTTC.

In its sample, this clonotype was seen a few times. This chain connects TRBV20-1 to TRBJ2-5; the match to TRBD2 covers 13 bases. The CDR3 runs to 16 residues. Germline V gene lookup returns CDR1 DFQATT and CDR2 SNEGSKA (reference sequence). V dropped 6 bases and J dropped 5; count of bases not matched to a gene: 12. The CDR3 coding sequence is TGCAGTGCATCTACCGGGACTAGCGGGACCCCCGAGACCCAGTACTTC. Translated, it gives CSASTGTSGTPETQYF.

This clonotype was seen a few times. This chain links TRBV24-1 with TRBJ2-7, with D hard to call. V dropped 1 base and J dropped 7 bases, with 10 bases sitting between them. The CDR3 is 13 amino acids. Per germline, CDR1 KGHDR and CDR2 SFDVKD. The CDR3 coding sequence is TGTGCCACCAGTGATTTATACTCTCGGGAGCAGTACTTC. Translation: CATSDLYSREQYF.

The rearrangement uses TRBV12-3 or TRBV12-4 and TRBJ2-7; no reliable D call. Trimming took 5 bases from V and 0 from J, leaving 14 bases between them. This CDR3 spans 15 amino acids. In DNA form, the CDR3 reads TGTGCCAGCAGTCCCCCTGGATCCAACTCCTACGAGCAGTACGTC. Translation gives CASSPPGSNSYEQYV.

V usage is TRBV29-1 and J usage is TRBJ2-7, with no clear D. The germline V and J ends were trimmed by 5 bases and 0 bases, with 5 bases remaining between them. The CDR3 has 11 amino acids. Germline-derived CDR1 and CDR2 are SQVTM and ANQGSEA. CDR3 protein: CSVRTSYEQYF. The CDR3, as DNA: TGCAGCGTTAGGACCTCCTACGAGCAGTACTTC.

V usage is TRBV7-9 and J usage is TRBJ1-1; weak D call: TRBD1 (6 bases). V was cut by 5 bases and J by 7 bases, with 14 bases left in between. The germline gives CDR1 SEHNR, CDR2 FQNEAQ (reference sequence). The CDR3 covers 13 residues. CDR3 region: CASSPPARGEAFF. CDR3 nucleotides: TGTGCCAGCAGCCCCCCTGCCAGGGGTGAAGCTTTCTTT.

This clonotype was counted between two and nine times. The V and J genes are TRBV5-1 and TRBJ1-1; 10 nucleotides agree with TRBD1. The CDR3 totals 16 residues. V lost 3 bases, J lost 1 base, and 6 bases stayed unmatched. Germline assignment: CDR1 SGHRS and CDR2 YFSETQ. The CDR3 nucleotides are TGCGCCAGCAGCTCCGGGACAGGGGTTACGAACACTGAAGCTTTCTTT. This sequence encodes CASSSGTGVTNTEAFF.

A few counts support this clonotype. V gene TRBV24-1 combines with J gene TRBJ2-1; the match to TRBD2 covers 8 bases. CDR1 is KGHDR, CDR2 SFDVKD, per germline. This CDR3 spans 15 amino acids. The V gene end was trimmed by 3 bases and the J gene end by 1 base; junction bases not matched to a gene: 1. CDR3 in amino acids: CATSDIAGSYNEQFF. CDR3 nucleotide sequence: TGTGCCACCAGTGATATAGCGGGGTCCTACAATGAGCAGTTCTTC.

This clonotype was seen a handful of times. The V and J genes are TRBV11-3 and TRBJ2-1; no definite D call. V shed 7 bases and J shed 0 bases, with 16 bases lying between them. The CDR3 sequence is 16 residues long. From germline, CDR1 is SGHNT and CDR2 YENEEA. CDR3 in amino acids: CASTQRALSSYNEQFF. The CDR3 bases are TGTGCCAGCACCCAAAGGGCCCTGAGCTCCTACAATGAGCAGTTCTTC.

The chain joins TRBV24-1 to TRBJ2-1; tentatively, D is TRBD2 (6 bases). Deletions cut 3 bases from V and 8 bases from J, with 22 bases between. The V gene's germline CDR1 is KGHDR and CDR2 SFDVKD. This CDR3 spans 17 amino acids. CDR3 bases: TGTGCCACCAGTGATCCATGGACTACCCCCAGGGCTGATGAGCAGTTCTTC. It encodes CATSDPWTTPRADEQFF.

The chain employs TRBV29-1 and TRBJ2-3, with a weak D call TRBD1 (6 bases). The germline V and J ends were trimmed by 1 base and 0 bases, with 14 bases remaining between them. CDR1 is SQVTM and CDR2 is ANQGSEA in the germline V gene. This CDR3 region has 16 residues. CDR3 nucleotides: TGCAGCGTTGAAGCTAGCCAGGACAGAAGCACAGATACGCAGTATTTT. Its translation: CSVEASQDRSTDTQYF.

The genes are TRBV5-1 and TRBJ2-2, with 7 bases fitting TRBD1. Germline CDR1 SGHRS, CDR2 YFSETQ. This CDR3 is built from 14 residues. The trim removed 3 bases at V and 4 bases at J, leaving 3 bases unmatched. The CDR3 loop is CASSWTGPTGELFF. CDR3 nucleotides: TGCGCCAGCAGCTGGACAGGCCCCACCGGGGAGCTGTTTTTT.

The chain links TRBV19 to TRBJ1-1; D gene uncertain. This CDR3 has 14 amino acids. The ends were cut back, 5 bases at V and 6 bases at J, with 16 bases in the middle. Germline values: CDR1 LNHDA, CDR2 SQIVND (reference sequence). The CDR3 region has the DNA TGTGCCAGTAGTCTAAGGAGAGAGGGATCTGAAGCTTTCTTT. This codes for CASSLRREGSEAFF. Full variable domain (rest looked up from reference TRBV19 and TRBJ1-1): DGGITQSPKYLFRKEGQNVTLSCEQNLNHDAMYWYRQDPGQGLRLIYYSQIVNDFQKGDIAEGYSVSREKKESFPLTVTSAQKNPTAFYLCASSLRREGSEAFFGQGTRLTVV.

This clonotype appeared a few times. The chain recombines TRBV5-1 with TRBJ1-2, with D unclear. The V end was cut by 7 bases, the J end by 7 bases, with 11 bases between. This CDR3 has 11 residues. The germline CDR1 and CDR2 sequences are SGHRS and YFSETQ. The CDR3 is CASSNTFGYTF. CDR3 nucleotide sequence: TGCGCCAGCTCCAACACTTTTGGCTACACCTTC.

The CDR3 here is CSGGEAGELFF. The CDR3 nucleotides are TGCAGCGGGGGAGAGGCCGGGGAGCTGTTTTTT. The V gene is TRBV29-1, the J gene TRBJ2-2; D perhaps matches TRBD2 (5 bases). V was shortened by 7 bases and J by 6 bases, with 9 bases between the two germline ends. This CDR3 spans 11 amino acids. CDR1 is SQVTM, CDR2 ANQGSEA, per germline.